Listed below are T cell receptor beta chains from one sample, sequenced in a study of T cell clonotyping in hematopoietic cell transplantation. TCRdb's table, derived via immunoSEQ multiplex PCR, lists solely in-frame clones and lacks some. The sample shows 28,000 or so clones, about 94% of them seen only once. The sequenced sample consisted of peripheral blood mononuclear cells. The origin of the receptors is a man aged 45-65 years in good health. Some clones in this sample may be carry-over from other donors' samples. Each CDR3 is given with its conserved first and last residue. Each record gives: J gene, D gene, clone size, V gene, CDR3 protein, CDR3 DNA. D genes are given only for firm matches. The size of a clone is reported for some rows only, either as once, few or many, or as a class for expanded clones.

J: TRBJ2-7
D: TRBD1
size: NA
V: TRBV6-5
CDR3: CASSWGQGTYEQYF
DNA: TGTGCCAGCAGTTGGGGACAGGGAACCTACGAGCAGTACTTC

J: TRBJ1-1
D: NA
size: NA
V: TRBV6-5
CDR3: CASSQQGWSTEAFF
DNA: TGTGCCAGCAGTCAACAGGGATGGAGCACTGAAGCTTTCTTT

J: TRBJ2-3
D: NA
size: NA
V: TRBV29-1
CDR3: CSGTEGTDTQYF
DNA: TGCAGCGGTACAGAGGGCACAGATACGCAGTATTTT

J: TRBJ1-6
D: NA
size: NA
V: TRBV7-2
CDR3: CASSPPSRPVSPLHF
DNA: TGTGCCAGCAGCCCCCCATCCAGACCCGTTTCACCCCTCCACTTT

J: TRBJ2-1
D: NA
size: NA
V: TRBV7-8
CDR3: CASSLDAGYNEQFF
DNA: TGTGCCAGCAGCTTAGATGCCGGGTACAATGAGCAGTTCTTC

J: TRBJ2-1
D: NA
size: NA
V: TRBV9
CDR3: CASSVALTSPIPYNEQFF
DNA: TGTGCCAGCAGCGTAGCCTTAACTAGCCCTATTCCCTACAATGAGCAGTTCTTC

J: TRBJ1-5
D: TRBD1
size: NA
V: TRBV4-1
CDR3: CASSQTTGTLNQPQHF
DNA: TGCGCCAGCAGCCAGACGACAGGGACGCTCAATCAGCCCCAGCATTTT

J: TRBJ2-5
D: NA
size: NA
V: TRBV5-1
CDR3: CASSLDPRGEETQYF
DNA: TGCGCCAGCAGCTTGGATCCCAGGGGGGAAGAGACCCAGTACTTC

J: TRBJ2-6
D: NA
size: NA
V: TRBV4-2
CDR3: CASSQEDGTGANVLTF
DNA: TGTGCCAGCAGCCAAGAGGACGGTACTGGGGCCAACGTCCTGACTTTC

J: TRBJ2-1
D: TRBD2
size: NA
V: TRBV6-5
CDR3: CASSDPGRGGDEQFF
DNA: TGTGCCAGCAGCGATCCGGGGCGGGGGGGCGATGAGCAGTTCTTC

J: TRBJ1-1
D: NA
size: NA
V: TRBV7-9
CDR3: CASSLGGSGNTEAFF
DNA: TGTGCCAGCAGCTTAGGTGGCAGCGGGAACACTGAAGCTTTCTTT

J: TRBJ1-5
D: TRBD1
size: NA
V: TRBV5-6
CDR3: CASSLRDRVDQPQHF
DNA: TGTGCCAGCAGCTTGCGGGACAGGGTCGATCAGCCCCAGCATTTT

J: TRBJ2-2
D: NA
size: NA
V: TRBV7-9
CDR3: CASSARQPELFF
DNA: TGTGCCAGCAGCGCCCGACAGCCGGAGCTGTTTTTT

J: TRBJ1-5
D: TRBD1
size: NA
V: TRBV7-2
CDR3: CASTKGQGDQPQHF
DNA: TGTGCCAGCACCAAGGGACAGGGAGATCAGCCCCAGCATTTT

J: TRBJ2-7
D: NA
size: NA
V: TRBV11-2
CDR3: CASSLVVGSYEQYF
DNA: TGTGCCAGCAGCTTAGTTGTAGGGTCGTACGAGCAGTACTTC

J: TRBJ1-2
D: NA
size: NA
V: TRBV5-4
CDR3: CASSPTVAPNYGYTF
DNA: TGTGCCAGCAGTCCGACAGTTGCCCCTAACTATGGCTACACCTTC

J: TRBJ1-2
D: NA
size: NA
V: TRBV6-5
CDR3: CASRLGGRNYGYTF
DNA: TGTGCCAGCAGACTCGGGGGGCGAAACTATGGCTACACCTTC

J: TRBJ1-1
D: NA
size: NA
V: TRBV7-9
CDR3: CASSSSGGETEAFF
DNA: TGTGCCAGCAGCTCGTCCGGGGGGGAGACTGAAGCTTTCTTT

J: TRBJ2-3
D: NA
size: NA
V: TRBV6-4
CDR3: CASSDHAGTTDTQYF
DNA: TGTGCCAGCAGTGATCACGCCGGTACTACAGATACGCAGTATTTT

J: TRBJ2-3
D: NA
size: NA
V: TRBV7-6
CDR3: CASSPGTHTDTQYF
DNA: TGTGCCAGCAGCCCCGGGACCCACACAGATACGCAGTATTTT

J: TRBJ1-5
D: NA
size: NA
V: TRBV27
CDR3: CASSALWGGHQPQHF
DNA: TGTGCCAGCAGTGCCTTGTGGGGGGGCCATCAGCCCCAGCATTTT

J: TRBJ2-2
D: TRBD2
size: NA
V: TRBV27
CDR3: CASSLLAGGPGELFF
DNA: TGTGCCAGCAGTCTCCTAGCGGGGGGGCCCGGGGAGCTGTTTTTT

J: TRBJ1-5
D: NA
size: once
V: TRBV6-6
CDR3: CASRTTRNQPQHF
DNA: TGTGCCAGTCGGACAACCCGCAATCAGCCCCAGCATTTT

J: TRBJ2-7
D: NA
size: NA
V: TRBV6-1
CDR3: CASRKPIPSYEQYF
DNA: TGTGCCAGCAGAAAACCTATACCCTCCTACGAGCAGTACTTC

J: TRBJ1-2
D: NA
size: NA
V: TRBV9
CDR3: CASSVDRKGGGYTF
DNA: TGTGCCAGCAGCGTCGACAGGAAAGGTGGTGGCTACACCTTC

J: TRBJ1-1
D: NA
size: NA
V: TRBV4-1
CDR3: CASSQGRPVRRNTEAFF
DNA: TGCGCCAGCAGCCAAGGACGCCCCGTGAGACGGAACACTGAAGCTTTCTTT